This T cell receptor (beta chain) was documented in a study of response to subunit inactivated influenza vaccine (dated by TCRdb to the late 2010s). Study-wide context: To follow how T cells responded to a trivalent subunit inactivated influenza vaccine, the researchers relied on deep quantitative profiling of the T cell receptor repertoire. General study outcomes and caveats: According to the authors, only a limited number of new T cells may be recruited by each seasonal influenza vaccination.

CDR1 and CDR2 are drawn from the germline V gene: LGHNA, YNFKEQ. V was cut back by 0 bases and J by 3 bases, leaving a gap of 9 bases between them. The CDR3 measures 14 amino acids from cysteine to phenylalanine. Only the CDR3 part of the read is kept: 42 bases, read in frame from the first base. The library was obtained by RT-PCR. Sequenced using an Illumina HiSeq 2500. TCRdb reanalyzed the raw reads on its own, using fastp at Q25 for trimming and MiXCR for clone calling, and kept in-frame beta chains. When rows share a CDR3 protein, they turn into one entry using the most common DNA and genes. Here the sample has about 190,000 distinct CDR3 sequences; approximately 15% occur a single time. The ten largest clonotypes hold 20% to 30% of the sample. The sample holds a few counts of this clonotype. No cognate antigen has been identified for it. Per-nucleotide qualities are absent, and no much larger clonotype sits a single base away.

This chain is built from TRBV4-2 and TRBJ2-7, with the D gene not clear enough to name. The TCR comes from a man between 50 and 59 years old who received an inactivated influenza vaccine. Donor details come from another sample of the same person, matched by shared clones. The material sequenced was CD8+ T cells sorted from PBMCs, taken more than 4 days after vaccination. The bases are TGTGCCAGCAGCCAAGAATTGGTAAACTACGAGCAGTACTTC. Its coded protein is CASSQELVNYEQYF.